What follows are 3 T cell receptor beta chains derived from one specimen sequenced in a study of tumor and adjacent non-tumor tissue in lung cancer. Three rounds of nested PCR, following a modified ARM-PCR protocol, produced the TCRbeta library. TCRdb re-called the multiplex PCR reads through MiXCR, storing one row per CDR3 protein. The sample records approximately 68,000 distinct CDR3 sequences, around three quarters being singletons. RNA was extracted from bulk tissue without any cell sorting. Sequenced sample: lung tumor tissue. The receptor set was obtained from a man aged 60-69 years with non-small cell lung cancer.

V is TRBV20-1 and J is TRBJ2-7; possible D gene TRBD1, 5 bases. V dropped 5 bases and J dropped 5 bases, with 19 bases sitting between them. The V gene's germline CDR1 is DFQATT and CDR2 SNEGSKA (reference sequence). CDR3 size: 14 residues. The DNA of the CDR3 is TGCAGTGCTCGCCAGGGCCTGGGGATTCACGAGCAGTACTTC. It codes for CSARQGLGIHEQYF.

The chain links TRBV20-1 to TRBJ2-4; tentatively, D is TRBD2 (5 bases). CDR1 is DFQATT, CDR2 SNEGSKA, per germline (reference sequence). V was pared by 6 bases and J by 1 base, with 28 bases between. This CDR3 comprises 19 residues. The CDR3 sequence is CSAGGVASFQMGAKNIQYF. As DNA, the CDR3 is TGCAGTGCAGGCGGAGTGGCTAGCTTCCAAATGGGGGCCAAAAACATTCAGTACTTC.

Concerning this clonotype: A junction boundary mismatches the germline segment, possibly from a read error. This chain's CDR3 is CVSSLRGVNYGYTF. The CDR3 coding sequence is TGTGTCAGCAGTTTGCGAGGGGTGAACTATGGCTACACCTTC. J is TRBJ1-2 and V is TRBV5-4; D possibly corresponds to TRBD1 (5 bases). Germline V gene data show CDR1 as SGHNT and CDR2 as YYREEE (reference sequence). The CDR3 consists of 14 residues.